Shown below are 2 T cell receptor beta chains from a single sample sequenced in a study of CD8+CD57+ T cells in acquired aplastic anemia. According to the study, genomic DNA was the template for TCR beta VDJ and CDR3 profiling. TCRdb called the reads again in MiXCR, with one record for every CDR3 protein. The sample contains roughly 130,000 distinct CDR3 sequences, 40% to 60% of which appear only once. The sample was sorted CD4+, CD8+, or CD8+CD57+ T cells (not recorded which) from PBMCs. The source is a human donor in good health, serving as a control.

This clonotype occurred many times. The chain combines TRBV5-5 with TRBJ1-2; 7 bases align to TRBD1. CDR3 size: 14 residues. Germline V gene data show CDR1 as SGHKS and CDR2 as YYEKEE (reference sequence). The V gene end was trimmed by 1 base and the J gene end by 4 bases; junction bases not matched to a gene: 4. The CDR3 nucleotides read TGTGCCAGCAGCTTGCAGGGGACAGTCTATGGCTACACCTTC. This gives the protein CASSLQGTVYGYTF. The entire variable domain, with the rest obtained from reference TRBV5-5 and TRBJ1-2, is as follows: DAGVTQSPTHLIKTRGQQVTLRCSPISGHKSVSWYQQVLGQGPQFIFQYYEKEERGRGNFPDRFSARQFPNYSSELNVNALLLGDSALYLCASSLQGTVYGYTFGSGTRLTVV.

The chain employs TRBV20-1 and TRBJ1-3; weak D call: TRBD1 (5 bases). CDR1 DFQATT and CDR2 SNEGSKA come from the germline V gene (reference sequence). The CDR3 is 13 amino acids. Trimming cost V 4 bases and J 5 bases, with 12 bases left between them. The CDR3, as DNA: TGCAGTGCTACGAACCCGGACAGAAACACCATATATTTT. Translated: CSATNPDRNTIYF.